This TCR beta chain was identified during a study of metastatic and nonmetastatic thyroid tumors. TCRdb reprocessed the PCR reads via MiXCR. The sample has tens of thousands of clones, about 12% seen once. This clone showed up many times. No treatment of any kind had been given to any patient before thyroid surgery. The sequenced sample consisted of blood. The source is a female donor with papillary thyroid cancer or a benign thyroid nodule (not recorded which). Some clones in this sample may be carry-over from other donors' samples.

The CDR3 sequence is CSARGGDSQETQYF. CDR3 DNA: TGCAGTGCTAGGGGAGGGGACAGCCAAGAGACCCAGTACTTC. This chain links TRBV20-1 with TRBJ2-5, with D perhaps matching TRBD1 or TRBD2 (7 bases each). Trimming cost V 3 bases and J 1 base, with 12 bases left between them. CDR1 is DFQATT, CDR2 SNEGSKA, per germline (reference sequence). The CDR3 runs 14 residues.